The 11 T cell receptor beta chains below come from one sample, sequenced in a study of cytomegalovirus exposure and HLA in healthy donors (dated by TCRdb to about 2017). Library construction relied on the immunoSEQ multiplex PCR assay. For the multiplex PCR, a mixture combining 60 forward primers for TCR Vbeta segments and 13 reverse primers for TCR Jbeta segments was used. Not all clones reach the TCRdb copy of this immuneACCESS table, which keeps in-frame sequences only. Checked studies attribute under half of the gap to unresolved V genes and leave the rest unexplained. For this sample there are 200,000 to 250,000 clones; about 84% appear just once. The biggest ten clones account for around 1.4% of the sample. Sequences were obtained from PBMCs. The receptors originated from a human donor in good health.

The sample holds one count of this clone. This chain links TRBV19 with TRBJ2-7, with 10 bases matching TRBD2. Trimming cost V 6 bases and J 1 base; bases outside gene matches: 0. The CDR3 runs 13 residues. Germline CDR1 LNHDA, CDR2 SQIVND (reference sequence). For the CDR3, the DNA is TGTGCCAGTAGACTAGCGGGGTCCTACGAGCAGTACTTC. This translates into CASRLAGSYEQYF.

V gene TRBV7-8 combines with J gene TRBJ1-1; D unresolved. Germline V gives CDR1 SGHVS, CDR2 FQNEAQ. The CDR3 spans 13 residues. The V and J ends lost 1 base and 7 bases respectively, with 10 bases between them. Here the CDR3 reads CASSLGAMSEAFF. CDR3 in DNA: TGTGCCAGCAGCTTAGGGGCTATGAGTGAAGCTTTCTTT.

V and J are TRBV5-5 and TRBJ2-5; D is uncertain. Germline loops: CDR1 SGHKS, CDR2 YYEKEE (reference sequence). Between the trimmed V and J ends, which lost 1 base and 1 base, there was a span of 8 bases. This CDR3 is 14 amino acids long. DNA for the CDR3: TGTGCCAGCAGCTTGTGGGCCAGCCAAGAGACCCAGTACTTC. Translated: CASSLWASQETQYF. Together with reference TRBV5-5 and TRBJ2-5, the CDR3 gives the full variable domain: DAGVTQSPTHLIKTRGQQVTLRCSPISGHKSVSWYQQVLGQGPQFIFQYYEKEERGRGNFPDRFSARQFPNYSSELNVNALLLGDSALYLCASSLWASQETQYFGPGTRLLVL.

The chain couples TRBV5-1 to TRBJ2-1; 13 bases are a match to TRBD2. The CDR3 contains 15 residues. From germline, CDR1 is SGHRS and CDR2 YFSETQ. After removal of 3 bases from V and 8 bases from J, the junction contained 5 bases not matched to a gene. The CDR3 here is CASSSGLAGVDEQFF. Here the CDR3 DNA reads TGCGCCAGCAGCTCAGGACTAGCGGGGGTCGATGAGCAGTTCTTC. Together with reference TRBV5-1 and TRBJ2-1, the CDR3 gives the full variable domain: KAGVTQTPRYLIKTRGQQVTLSCSPISGHRSVSWYQQTPGQGLQFLFEYFSETQRNKGNFPGRFSGRQFSNSRSEMNVSTLELGDSALYLCASSSGLAGVDEQFFGPGTRLTVL.

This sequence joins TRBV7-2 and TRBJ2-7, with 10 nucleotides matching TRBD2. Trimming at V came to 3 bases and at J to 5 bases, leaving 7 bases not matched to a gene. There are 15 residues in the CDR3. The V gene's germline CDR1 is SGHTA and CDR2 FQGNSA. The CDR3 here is CASSFLSGRAHEQYF. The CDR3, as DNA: TGTGCCAGCAGCTTTCTGAGCGGGAGGGCCCACGAGCAGTACTTC.

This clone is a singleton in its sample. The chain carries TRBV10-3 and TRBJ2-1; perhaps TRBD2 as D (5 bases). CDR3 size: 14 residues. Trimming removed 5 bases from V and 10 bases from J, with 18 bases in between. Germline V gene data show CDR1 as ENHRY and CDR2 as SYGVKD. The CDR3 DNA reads TGTGCCATCAGTAGGGCACTAGATCTCCCCGAGCAGTTCTTC. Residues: CAISRALDLPEQFF.

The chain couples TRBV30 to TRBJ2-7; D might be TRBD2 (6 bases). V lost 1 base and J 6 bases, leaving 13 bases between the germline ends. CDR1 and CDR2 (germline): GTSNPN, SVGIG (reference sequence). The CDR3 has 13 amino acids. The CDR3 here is CAWSGSSVREQYF. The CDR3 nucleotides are TGTGCCTGGAGTGGGTCTAGCGTTCGCGAGCAGTACTTC.

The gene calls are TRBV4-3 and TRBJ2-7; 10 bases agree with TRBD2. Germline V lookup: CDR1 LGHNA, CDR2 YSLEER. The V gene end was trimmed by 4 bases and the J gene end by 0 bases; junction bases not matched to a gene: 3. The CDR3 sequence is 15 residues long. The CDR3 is CASSLIAGGSYEQYF. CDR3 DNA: TGCGCCAGCAGCCTAATAGCGGGAGGCTCCTACGAGCAGTACTTC.

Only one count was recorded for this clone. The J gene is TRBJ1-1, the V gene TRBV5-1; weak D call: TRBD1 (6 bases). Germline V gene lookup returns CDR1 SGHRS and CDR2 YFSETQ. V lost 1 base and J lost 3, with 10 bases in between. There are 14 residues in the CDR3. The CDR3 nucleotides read TGCGCCAGCAGCTTGACAGGGCGGGACACTGAAGCTTTCTTT. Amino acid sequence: CASSLTGRDTEAFF.

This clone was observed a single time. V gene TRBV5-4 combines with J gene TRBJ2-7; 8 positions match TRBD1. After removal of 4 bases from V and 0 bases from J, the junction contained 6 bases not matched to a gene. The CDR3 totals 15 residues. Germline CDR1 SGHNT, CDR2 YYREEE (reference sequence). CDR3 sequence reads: CASSPRTGSSYEQYF. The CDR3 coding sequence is TGTGCCAGCAGCCCGCGGACAGGGAGCTCCTACGAGCAGTACTTC.

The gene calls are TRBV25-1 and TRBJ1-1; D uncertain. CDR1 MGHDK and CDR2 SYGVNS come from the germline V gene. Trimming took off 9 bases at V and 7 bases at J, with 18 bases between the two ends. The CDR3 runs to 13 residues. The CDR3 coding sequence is TGTGCCAGTACCGCCAAGAACGAGAATGAAGCTTTCTTT. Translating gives CASTAKNENEAFF.